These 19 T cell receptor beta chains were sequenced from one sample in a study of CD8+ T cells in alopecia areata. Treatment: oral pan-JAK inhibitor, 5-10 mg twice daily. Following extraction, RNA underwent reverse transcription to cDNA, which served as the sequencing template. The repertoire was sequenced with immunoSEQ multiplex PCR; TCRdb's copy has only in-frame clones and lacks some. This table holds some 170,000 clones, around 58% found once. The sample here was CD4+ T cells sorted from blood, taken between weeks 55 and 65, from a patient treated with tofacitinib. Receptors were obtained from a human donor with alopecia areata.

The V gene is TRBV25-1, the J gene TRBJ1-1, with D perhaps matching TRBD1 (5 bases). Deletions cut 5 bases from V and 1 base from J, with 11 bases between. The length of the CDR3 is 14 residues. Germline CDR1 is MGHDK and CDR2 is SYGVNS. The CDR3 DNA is TGTGCCAGCAGTTACCAGGGATCGAACACTGAAGCTTTCTTT. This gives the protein CASSYQGSNTEAFF.

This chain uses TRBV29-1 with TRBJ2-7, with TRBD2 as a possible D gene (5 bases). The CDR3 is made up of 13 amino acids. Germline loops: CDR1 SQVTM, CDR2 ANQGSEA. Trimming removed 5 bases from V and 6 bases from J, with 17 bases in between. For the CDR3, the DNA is TGCAGCGTTCCTGACGTGATACTAGGCGAGCAGTACTTC. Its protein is CSVPDVILGEQYF.

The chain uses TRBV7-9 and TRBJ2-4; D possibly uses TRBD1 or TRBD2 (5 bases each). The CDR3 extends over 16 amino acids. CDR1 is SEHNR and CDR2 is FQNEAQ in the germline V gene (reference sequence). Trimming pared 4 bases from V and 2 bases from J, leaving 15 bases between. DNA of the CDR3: TGTGCCAGCAGCTGGGGGTGGACTGACTCCAAAAACATTCAGTACTTC. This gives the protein CASSWGWTDSKNIQYF.

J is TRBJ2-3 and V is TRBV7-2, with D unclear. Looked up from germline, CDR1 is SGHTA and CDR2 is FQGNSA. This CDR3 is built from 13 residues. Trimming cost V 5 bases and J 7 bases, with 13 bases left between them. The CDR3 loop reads CASSPTTLHTQYF. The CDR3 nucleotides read TGTGCCAGCAGCCCGACGACTCTCCATACGCAGTATTTT.

The CDR3 here is CASSTGTVYEQYF. CDR3 nucleotide sequence: TGTGCCAGCAGCACCGGGACAGTCTACGAGCAGTACTTC. V and J are TRBV6-5 and TRBJ2-7; 7 bases are a match to TRBD1. CDR1 is MNHEY and CDR2 is SVGAGI in the germline V gene. The ends lost 6 bases at V and 3 bases at J; junction bases unmatched: 5. The CDR3 is 13 amino acids.

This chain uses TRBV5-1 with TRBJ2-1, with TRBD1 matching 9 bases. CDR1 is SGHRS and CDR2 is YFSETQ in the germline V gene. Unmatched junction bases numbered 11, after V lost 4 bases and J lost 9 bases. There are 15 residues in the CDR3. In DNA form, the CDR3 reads TGCGCCAGCAGCCCGGACAGGGGAGGGCTTTCTGAGCAGTTCTTC. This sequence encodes CASSPDRGGLSEQFF. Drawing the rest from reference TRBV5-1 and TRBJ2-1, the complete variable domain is KAGVTQTPRYLIKTRGQQVTLSCSPISGHRSVSWYQQTPGQGLQFLFEYFSETQRNKGNFPGRFSGRQFSNSRSEMNVSTLELGDSALYLCASSPDRGGLSEQFFGPGTRLTVL.

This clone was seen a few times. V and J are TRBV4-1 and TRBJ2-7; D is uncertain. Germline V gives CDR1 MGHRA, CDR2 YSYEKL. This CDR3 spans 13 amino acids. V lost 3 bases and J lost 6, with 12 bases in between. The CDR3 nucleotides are TGCGCCAGCAGCCACGTCGGTGGGATCGAGCAGTACTTC. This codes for CASSHVGGIEQYF.

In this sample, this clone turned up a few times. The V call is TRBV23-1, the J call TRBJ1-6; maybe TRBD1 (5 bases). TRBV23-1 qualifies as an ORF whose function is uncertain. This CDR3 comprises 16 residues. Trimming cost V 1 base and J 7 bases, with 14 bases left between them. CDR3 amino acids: CASSQLGDHRNSPLHF. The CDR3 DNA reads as TGCGCCAGCAGTCAATTGGGTGACCACAGGAATTCACCCCTCCACTTT.

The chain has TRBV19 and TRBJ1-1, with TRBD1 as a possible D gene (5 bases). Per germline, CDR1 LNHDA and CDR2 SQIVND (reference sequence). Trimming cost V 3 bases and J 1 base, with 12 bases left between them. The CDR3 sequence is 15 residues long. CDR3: CASSMPGGANTEAFF. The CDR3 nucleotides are TGTGCCAGTAGTATGCCGGGAGGGGCGAACACTGAAGCTTTCTTT.

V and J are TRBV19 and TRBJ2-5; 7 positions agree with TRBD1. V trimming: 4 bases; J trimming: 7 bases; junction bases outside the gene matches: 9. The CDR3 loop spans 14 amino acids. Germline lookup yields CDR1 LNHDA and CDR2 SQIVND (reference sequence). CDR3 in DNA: TGTGCCAGTAGTAGGGGACAGACGGACGGGACCCAGTACTTC. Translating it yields CASSRGQTDGTQYF.

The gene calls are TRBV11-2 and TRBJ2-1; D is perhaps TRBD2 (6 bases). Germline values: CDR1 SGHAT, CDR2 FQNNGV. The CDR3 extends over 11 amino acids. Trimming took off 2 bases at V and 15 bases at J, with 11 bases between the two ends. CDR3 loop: CASSLSGGGFF. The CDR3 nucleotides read TGTGCCAGCAGCTTATCCGGGGGAGGGTTCTTC.

The CDR3 sequence: CSVRTGRGAYEQYF. In nucleotides, the CDR3 is TGCAGCGTCCGGACAGGGAGAGGGGCCTACGAGCAGTACTTC. The chain recombines TRBV29-1 with TRBJ2-7; 8 nucleotides line up with TRBD1. Per the germline V gene, CDR1 is SQVTM and CDR2 is ANQGSEA. J lost 2 bases, V lost 6 bases, and 9 bases had no gene match. The CDR3 spans 14 residues.

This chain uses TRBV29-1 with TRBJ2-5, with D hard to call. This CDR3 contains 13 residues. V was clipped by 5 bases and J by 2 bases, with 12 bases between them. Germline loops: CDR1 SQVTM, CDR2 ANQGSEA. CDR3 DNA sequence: TGCAGCGTTCCGCTAGGTCTTCAAGAGACCCAGTACTTC. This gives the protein CSVPLGLQETQYF.

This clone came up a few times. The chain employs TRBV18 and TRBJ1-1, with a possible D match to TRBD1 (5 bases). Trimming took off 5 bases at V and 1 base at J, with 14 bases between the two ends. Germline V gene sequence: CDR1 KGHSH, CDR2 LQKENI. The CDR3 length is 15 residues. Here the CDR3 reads CASSRDSPRNTEAFF. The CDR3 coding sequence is TGTGCCAGCTCAAGGGACTCGCCTCGGAACACTGAAGCTTTCTTT.

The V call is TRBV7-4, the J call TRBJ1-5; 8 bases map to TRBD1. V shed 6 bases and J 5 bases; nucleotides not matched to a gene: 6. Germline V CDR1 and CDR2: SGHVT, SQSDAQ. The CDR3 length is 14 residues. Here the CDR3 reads CASSFLQGDQPQHF. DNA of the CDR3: TGTGCCAGCAGTTTCCTACAGGGGGATCAGCCCCAGCATTTT.

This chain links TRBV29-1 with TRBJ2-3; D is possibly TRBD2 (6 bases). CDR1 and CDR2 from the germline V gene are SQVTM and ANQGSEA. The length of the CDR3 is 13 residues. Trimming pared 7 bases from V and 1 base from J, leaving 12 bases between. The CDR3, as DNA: TGCAGCGCCGAAACGGGGGGCACAGATACGCAGTATTTT. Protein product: CSAETGGTDTQYF.

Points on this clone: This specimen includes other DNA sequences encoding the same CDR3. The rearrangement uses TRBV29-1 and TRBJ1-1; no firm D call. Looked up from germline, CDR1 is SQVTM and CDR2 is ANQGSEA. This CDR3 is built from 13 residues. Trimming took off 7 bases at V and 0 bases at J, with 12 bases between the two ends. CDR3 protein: CSALDGLNTEAFF. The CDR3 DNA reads TGCAGCGCCCTGGACGGATTGAACACTGAAGCTTTCTTT. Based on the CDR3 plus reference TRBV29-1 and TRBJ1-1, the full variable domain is SAVISQKPSRDICQRGTSLTIQCQVDSQVTMMFWYRQQPGQSLTLIATANQGSEATYESGFVIDKFPISRPNLTFSTLTVSNMSPEDSSIYLCSALDGLNTEAFFGQGTRLTVV.

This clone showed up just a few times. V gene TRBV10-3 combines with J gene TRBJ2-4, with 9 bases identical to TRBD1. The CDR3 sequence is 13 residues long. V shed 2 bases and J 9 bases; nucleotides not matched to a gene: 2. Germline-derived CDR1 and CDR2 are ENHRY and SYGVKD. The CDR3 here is CAISEDRGAIQYF. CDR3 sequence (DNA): TGTGCCATCAGTGAGGACAGGGGGGCCATTCAGTACTTC.

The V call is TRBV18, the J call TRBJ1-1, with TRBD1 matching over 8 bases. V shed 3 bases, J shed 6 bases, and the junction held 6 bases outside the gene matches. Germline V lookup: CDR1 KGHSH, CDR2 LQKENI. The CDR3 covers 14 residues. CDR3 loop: CASSPTGGQAEAFF. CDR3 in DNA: TGTGCCAGCTCACCGACGGGGGGACAGGCTGAAGCTTTCTTT.